The T cell receptor beta chain under discussion was sequenced for a study of blood T cell repertoires in COVID-19. Study background: Sample material is recorded as cDNA or gDNA derived from T cells, B-cell-depleted T cells, or PBMCs.

V lost 0 bases, J lost 4 bases, and 10 bases lay in between. The CDR3 has 15 residues. Germline CDR1 reads SGDLS; CDR2 reads YYNGEE. Sequencing was performed with immunoSEQ multiplex PCR; in TCRdb, only in-frame clones are kept and a portion is missing. The sample has 45,000 to 65,000 clones, approximately 84% seen once. V is TRBV9 and J is TRBJ2-2, with D possibly TRBD1 on 5 matching bases. What was sequenced was peripheral blood. This sequence was found in a man older than 75 in a cohort sampled during active COVID-19. CDR3 DNA sequence: TGTGCCAGCAGCGTAGATCAGGGCCGCACCGGGGAGCTGTTTTTT. It yields the protein CASSVDQGRTGELFF.